This note documents a single TCR beta chain sequence. The sample is drawn from a study of CD8 T cells in Susac syndrome. The CDR3 is made up of 16 amino acids. The germline V gene encodes CDR1 LGHNA and CDR2 YNFKEQ. The ends were cut back, 3 bases at V and 0 bases at J, with 14 bases in the middle. When the RNA was reverse transcribed, random hexamers were used with an input of roughly 0.45 to 1 ug. With immunoSEQ multiplex PCR, TCR beta CDR3 was amplified across 54 Vbeta and 13 Jbeta. Using its own MiXCR run on the immunoSEQ multiplex PCR reads, TCRdb lists one record per CDR3 protein. The sample carries just over 300,000 distinct CDR3 sequences, about 90% recorded once.

The chain joins TRBV4-2 to TRBJ1-1; D gene uncertain. This sequence originates from a human donor with multiple sclerosis. The specimen sequenced was CD4+ T cells from PBMCs. The CDR3 loop is CASSHPAGGLNTEAFF. As DNA, the CDR3 is TGTGCCAGCAGCCACCCCGCAGGCGGCTTGAACACTGAAGCTTTCTTT.